This T cell receptor beta chain comes out of a study of Graves' ophthalmopathy and Graves' hyperthyroidism. Using RNA transcripts, the TCR beta CDR3 regions were amplified. Second-round multiplex PCR came after a first-round RT-PCR that employed HTBI primers. TCRdb reprocessed the multiplex PCR reads via MiXCR and lists one record per CDR3 protein. The table lists roughly 1.1 million distinct CDR3 sequences, about 40% of them singletons. The CDR3 covers 17 residues. Between the trimmed V and J ends, which lost 0 bases and 4 bases, there was a span of 14 bases. Germline V CDR1 and CDR2: SGDLS, YYNGEE. This clonotype was observed many times. Its antigen is not known. General observations from the study: The blood repertoire also included most expanded thyroid clonotypes above 0.001 frequency.

Hyperthyroidism in these 18- to 65-year-old patients was newly diagnosed, lasting under 2 months. The sample consisted of peripheral blood or thyroid tissue (not recorded which). The rearrangement links TRBV9 to TRBJ2-6; a weak D match, TRBD2 (6 bases). This TCR was recovered from an adult man with Graves' hyperthyroidism. The CDR3 DNA is TGTGCCAGCAGCGTAGAGGTTGGAGGGTCCGGGGCCAACGTCCTGACTTTC. Residues: CASSVEVGGSGANVLTF.